The T cell receptor (beta chain) described here comes from a study of blood T cell repertoires in COVID-19. Study details: Researchers got acute and convalescent COVID-19 samples from the United States, Italy and Spain. In each case, the material was cDNA or gDNA derived from T cells, B-cell-depleted T cells, or PBMCs.

Original methodology: Quantification of nucleated cells was approximated via reference gene primer amplification. Profiled with immunoSEQ multiplex PCR; TCRdb holds only in-frame clones, not every one. The V and J calls and clone size are taken from that table; D and trimming were inferred from the DNA. The sample includes roughly 180,000 clones, roughly 77% of them seen just once. Germline lookup yields CDR1 SGHRS and CDR2 YFSETQ. The V end was cut by 0 bases, the J end by 4 bases, with 8 bases between. The CDR3 extends over 14 amino acids. Source material: peripheral blood. This chain uses TRBV5-1 with TRBJ1-5, with D perhaps matching TRBD1 (5 bases). This TCR was sampled from a woman of 80 years or more with COVID-19, enrolled during active disease. For the CDR3, the DNA is TGCGCCAGCAGCTTGGGGACAAGTAATCAGCCCCAGCATTTT. This codes for CASSLGTSNQPQHF.